The next 17 T cell receptor beta chains were all read from a single sample in a study of beta chain features in type 1 diabetes. General study results and limits: Across all four CD4+ subsets, people with type 1 diabetes showed modestly shorter TCRB CDR3s.

All of the isolated RNA was reverse transcribed, so expressed TCRB transcripts were sequenced. The data were produced by immunoSEQ multiplex PCR, yet TCRdb's version contains in-frame clones alone and is incomplete. The data contain some 250,000 clones, approximately 15% of them seen just once; the ten biggest clones take up approximately 0.018%. No antigen has been assigned to these receptors. Sample: naive CD4+ T cells from blood. These receptors originate from a young man with type 1 diabetes.

The CDR3: CAITLASAYGYTF. CDR3 nucleotides: TGTGCCATCACGTTGGCCAGTGCTTATGGCTACACCTTC. This chain uses TRBV21-1 with TRBJ1-2; the table's D call, TRBD1, has no DNA check behind it. TRBV21-1 is noted as a pseudogene. This CDR3 is 13 amino acids long.

The V call is TRBV30, the J call TRBJ1-1; D is unresolved. The length of the CDR3 is 15 residues. V lost 3 bases, J lost 4 bases, and 18 bases lay in between. The germline V gene has CDR1 GTSNPN and CDR2 SVGIG (reference sequence). The CDR3 loop reads CAWRLDGVVRTEAFF. CDR3 sequence (DNA): TGTGCCTGGAGACTAGACGGGGTAGTGCGCACTGAAGCTTTCTTT.

This clone occurred a few times. This sequence joins TRBV5-4 and TRBJ1-1; D uncertain. The CDR3 length is 14 residues. The ends were cut back, 5 bases at V and 4 bases at J, with 15 bases in the middle. Germline loops: CDR1 SGHNT, CDR2 YYREEE (reference sequence). For the CDR3, the DNA is TGTGCCAGCAGTCGGACTTCCCTGGGCACTGAAGCTTTCTTT. This sequence encodes CASSRTSLGTEAFF.

A few counts support this clone. This chain uses TRBV2 with TRBJ2-5; no reliable D call. Trimming removed 4 bases from V and 3 bases from J, with 9 bases in between. The germline CDR1 and CDR2 sequences are SNHLY and FYNNEI. The CDR3 totals 13 residues. The CDR3, as DNA: TGTGCCAGCAGTGCCAGCGCAAAAGAGACCCAGTACTTC. It codes for CASSASAKETQYF.

The V gene is TRBV9, the J gene TRBJ2-3; D is undetermined. CDR3 length equals 14 residues. The germline V gene has CDR1 SGDLS and CDR2 YYNGEE. V was clipped by 4 bases and J by 2 bases, with 11 bases between them. The CDR3 nucleotides are TGTGCCAGCAGCCCCCTTCAACACACAGATACGCAGTATTTT. This codes for CASSPLQHTDTQYF. The whole variable domain, filled in from reference TRBV9 and TRBJ2-3, reads DSGVTQTPKHLITATGQRVTLRCSPRSGDLSVYWYQQSLDQGLQFLIQYYNGEERAKGNILERFSAQQFPDLHSELNLSSLELGDSALYFCASSPLQHTDTQYFGPGTRLTVL.

This clone turned up a few times. The J gene is TRBJ1-2, the V gene TRBV2, with D perhaps TRBD1 (5 bases). CDR3 length: 14 residues. The V and J ends lost 6 bases and 4 bases respectively, with 15 bases between them. CDR1 and CDR2 (germline): SNHLY, FYNNEI. For the CDR3, the DNA is TGTGCCAGCAGGGACGGGGGGGTGATCTATGGCTACACCTTC. As protein: CASRDGGVIYGYTF.

This clone was recorded a few times. V gene TRBV5-4 combines with J gene TRBJ2-7, with 12 bases identical to TRBD2. V trimming: 4 bases; J trimming: 3 bases; junction bases outside the gene matches: 8. The CDR3 is 16 residues long. In germline, CDR1 is SGHNT, CDR2 YYREEE (reference sequence). Here the CDR3 DNA reads TGTGCCAGCAGCCTACCCGGACTAGCGGGGAACTACGAGCAGTACTTC. This codes for CASSLPGLAGNYEQYF.

This clone turned up a few times. The V gene is TRBV10-3, the J gene TRBJ2-2; D might be TRBD1 (6 bases). The CDR3 length is 12 residues. The germline gives CDR1 ENHRY, CDR2 SYGVKD. V shed 11 bases and J shed 3 bases, with 10 bases lying between them. This chain's CDR3 is CAVGQYTGELFF. CDR3 coding DNA: TGTGCCGTCGGACAGTACACCGGGGAGCTGTTTTTT.

This clone was found a few times. The V call is TRBV5-4, the J call TRBJ2-5; 9 positions agree with TRBD1. Germline CDR1 and CDR2: SGHNT and YYREEE (reference sequence). The CDR3 has 16 residues. Losses at the gene ends were 0 bases for V and 4 bases for J; bases not matched to a gene: 7. The CDR3: CASSLGEDRGGETQYF. The DNA for the CDR3 is TGTGCCAGCAGCTTGGGAGAGGACAGGGGAGGAGAGACCCAGTACTTC.

In this sample, this clone turned up a few times. The gene calls are TRBV19 and TRBJ2-6, with 9 bases fitting TRBD1. V shed 7 bases, J shed 0 bases, and the junction held 13 bases outside the gene matches. The germline V gene encodes CDR1 LNHDA and CDR2 SQIVND (reference sequence). The CDR3 totals 19 residues. The CDR3 DNA sequence: TGTGCCAGTAAGTCCCTTGGTGGACAGGGGCTCTCTGGGGCCAACGTCCTGACTTTC. This encodes CASKSLGGQGLSGANVLTF.

This clone came up a few times. The genes are TRBV6-1 and TRBJ1-4; no definite D call. V gave up 2 bases and J gave up 8 bases, with 12 bases separating them. CDR1 MNHNS and CDR2 SASEGT come from the germline V gene. This CDR3 is built from 14 residues. The CDR3 reads CASSELATLEKLFF. CDR3 bases: TGTGCCAGCAGTGAACTTGCGACATTAGAAAAACTGTTTTTT.

This sequence joins TRBV2 and TRBJ2-4, with TRBD2 matching 9 bases. Looked up from germline, CDR1 is SNHLY and CDR2 is FYNNEI. The CDR3 loop spans 19 amino acids. Trimming took 3 bases from V and 0 from J; bases not matched to a gene: 12. CDR3 DNA sequence: TGTGCCAGCAGTGAGGTAGCGGGGGACCCGGGAATAGCCAAAAACATTCAGTACTTC. This sequence encodes CASSEVAGDPGIAKNIQYF.

The genes are TRBV18 and TRBJ2-5; a weak D match, TRBD2 (6 bases). The CDR3 is made up of 15 amino acids. Germline V gene lookup returns CDR1 KGHSH and CDR2 LQKENI. Trimming removed 2 bases at V and 2 bases at J, with 12 bases between. Here the CDR3 reads CASSPGAGTQETQYF. Here the CDR3 DNA reads TGTGCCAGCTCACCAGGCGCGGGGACTCAAGAGACCCAGTACTTC.

The chain joins TRBV14 to TRBJ2-5, with 8 positions matching TRBD1. V trimming: 5 bases; J trimming: 10 bases; junction bases outside the gene matches: 12. Germline V lookup: CDR1 SGHDN, CDR2 FVKESK. The length of the CDR3 is 14 residues. CDR3 sequence reads: CASSLQGGRKGQYF. The CDR3 DNA reads TGTGCCAGCAGCTTACAGGGGGGCCGAAAGGGCCAGTACTTC.

The V gene is TRBV7-2, the J gene TRBJ2-7, with TRBD2 matching over 7 bases. J gave up 2 bases and V 2 bases, and 15 bases lay outside the gene matches. CDR3 length: 18 amino acids. Germline CDR1 SGHTA, CDR2 FQGNSA. CDR3 DNA: TGTGCCAGCAGCTTAAGATTGGGGTTAGCGGGTCAAACCTACGAGCAGTACTTC. It yields the protein CASSLRLGLAGQTYEQYF.

V and J are TRBV11-2 and TRBJ2-1; 8 bases are a match to TRBD2. With 6 bases clipped from V and 3 bases from J, the junction kept 10 bases outside the gene matches. The CDR3 loop spans 16 amino acids. Germline CDR1 SGHAT, CDR2 FQNNGV. The CDR3 coding sequence is TGTGCCAGCAGGGAGCTAGCGGGTCCGCTCTACAATGAGCAGTTCTTC. Translation: CASRELAGPLYNEQFF.

This rearrangement joins TRBV7-4 to TRBJ2-3; 14 bases align to TRBD2. This CDR3 has 16 amino acids. The V gene end was trimmed by 6 bases and the J gene end by 8 bases; junction bases not matched to a gene: 10. Looked up from germline, CDR1 is SGHVT and CDR2 is SQSDAQ. DNA for the CDR3: TGTGCCAGCAGTTCCGGGACTAGCGGGAGAGTTGGTACGCAGTATTTT. As protein: CASSSGTSGRVGTQYF.